This passage covers 26 T cell receptor beta chains from one sample sequenced in a study of CD8 T cells in Susac syndrome. The authors reverse transcribed roughly 0.5 to 1 ug RNA with random hexamers. TCRdb fed the immunoSEQ multiplex PCR reads into MiXCR, producing one record per CDR3 protein. In the table there are some 450,000 distinct CDR3 sequences, around 85% of which are singletons. Sequenced material: CD8+ T cells from PBMCs. Source of these receptors: a human donor with multiple sclerosis.

J is TRBJ1-5 and V is TRBV30; the D is unclear. The CDR3 contains 14 residues. Trimming took off 2 bases at V and 5 bases at J, with 13 bases between the two ends. Germline loops: CDR1 GTSNPN, CDR2 SVGIG (reference sequence). The CDR3 DNA follows: TGTGCCTGGAGTATGGAGGTGGGAGATCAGCCCCAGCATTTT. It translates to CAWSMEVGDQPQHF. Combining the CDR3 with reference TRBV30 and TRBJ1-5 gives the whole variable domain SQTIHQWPATLVQPVGSPLSLECTVEGTSNPNLYWYRQAAGRGLQLLFYSVGIGQISSEVPQNLSASRPQDRQFILSSKKLLLSDSGFYLCAWSMEVGDQPQHFGDGTRLSIL.

The gene calls are TRBV30 and TRBJ1-5; D call uncertain. The germline V gene has CDR1 GTSNPN and CDR2 SVGIG (reference sequence). The V and J ends lost 4 bases and 7 bases respectively, with 8 bases between them. CDR3 length: 11 amino acids. CDR3 sequence: CAWITGQPQHF. The CDR3 DNA follows: TGTGCCTGGATAACGGGGCAGCCCCAGCATTTT.

The CDR3 spells CASSLMLSAGGNEQYF. CDR3 nucleotides: TGTGCCAGCAGTTTAATGCTTTCGGCTGGGGGGAACGAGCAGTACTTC. V and J are TRBV28 and TRBJ2-7; a possible D gene is TRBD2 (6 bases). V shed 2 bases and J shed 5 bases, with 19 bases lying between them. The CDR3 runs 16 residues. From germline, CDR1 is MDHEN and CDR2 SYDVKM.

The genes are TRBV27 and TRBJ1-5; TRBD1 agrees at 9 bases. The CDR3 is 15 residues long. J gave up 5 bases and V 6 bases, and 8 bases lay outside the gene matches. Germline values: CDR1 MNHEY, CDR2 SMNVEV (reference sequence). The CDR3 region has the DNA TGTGCCAGCAGCGGATCTGACAGGGGGTATCAGCCCCAGCATTTT. As protein: CASSGSDRGYQPQHF.

CDR3 sequence: CASSFSAAGGEEGSPLHF. The CDR3 region has the DNA TGTGCCAGCAGCTTTTCAGCGGCAGGGGGAGAGGAAGGGTCACCCCTCCACTTT. The rearrangement uses TRBV7-8 and TRBJ1-6, with 7 bases matching TRBD1. CDR1 is SGHVS, CDR2 FQNEAQ, per germline. The CDR3 contains 18 residues. V dropped 3 bases and J dropped 10; count of bases not matched to a gene: 18.

This clonotype was observed a few times. The J gene is TRBJ1-1, the V gene TRBV2; TRBD1 is a possible D gene (5 bases). The germline V gene encodes CDR1 SNHLY and CDR2 FYNNEI. V dropped 3 bases and J dropped 4 bases, with 12 bases sitting between them. This CDR3 comprises 14 residues. The CDR3 nucleotides are TGTGCCAGCAGTGAGTCGTGGGGGGGCACTGAAGCTTTCTTT. The encoded protein is CASSESWGGTEAFF.

This clonotype came up once. One junction end does not reproduce the germline sequence, and a read error may be involved. The CDR3 DNA is TGTGCCAGCACACCAATACAGGGGGCGTCCTCCGAGCAGTACTTC. This codes for CASTPIQGASSEQYF. V is TRBV6-2 or TRBV6-3 and J is TRBJ2-7; 9 bases match TRBD1. Germline V gives CDR1 MNHEY, CDR2 SVGEGT. This CDR3 has 15 amino acids.

The chain employs TRBV6-5 and TRBJ2-7; TRBD2 aligns across 9 bases. This CDR3 is 17 amino acids long. V dropped 2 bases and J dropped 2; count of bases not matched to a gene: 10. Germline V gene sequence: CDR1 MNHEY, CDR2 SVGAGI. CDR3 in DNA: TGTGCCAGCAGTTACGTAAGGGCTAGCGGGGCCCCCTACGAGCAGTACTTC. Its translation is CASSYVRASGAPYEQYF.

The chain couples TRBV12-3 or TRBV12-4 to TRBJ1-1, with 7 nucleotides matching TRBD1. J gave up 4 bases and V 3 bases, and 8 bases lay outside the gene matches. The CDR3 is 15 residues long. DNA of the CDR3: TGTGCCAGCAGTTTTCAGGGGGACGGGAGCACTGAAGCTTTCTTT. Protein product: CASSFQGDGSTEAFF.

This CDR3 reads CASSLGESGTDTGELFF. As DNA, the CDR3 is TGTGCCAGCAGCTTAGGAGAGTCCGGGACGGACACCGGGGAGCTGTTTTTT. This chain joins TRBV11-2 and TRBJ2-2; possibly TRBD1 or TRBD2 for D (5 bases each). The CDR3 has 17 residues. V shed 1 base and J shed 3 bases, with 15 bases lying between them. Germline V gene sequence: CDR1 SGHAT, CDR2 FQNNGV.

The rearrangement uses TRBV6-5 and TRBJ2-3, with 7 bases matching TRBD1. J was trimmed by 8 bases and V by 2 bases; bases with no gene match: 13. Germline V lookup: CDR1 MNHEY, CDR2 SVGAGI. The length of the CDR3 is 16 residues. CDR3 sequence: CASSYLSATGVGTQYF. CDR3 DNA: TGTGCCAGCAGTTACCTTTCCGCCACAGGGGTCGGTACGCAGTATTTT.

The chain employs TRBV29-1 and TRBJ1-5, with D possibly TRBD1 on 6 matching bases. Germline assignment: CDR1 SQVTM and CDR2 ANQGSEA. Trimming shortened V by 5 bases and J by 6 bases, and 11 bases separated the two germline ends. There are 12 residues in the CDR3. The CDR3, as DNA: TGCAGCGTTTCAGGGGACGGTCAGCCCCAGCATTTT. Amino acids: CSVSGDGQPQHF.

This clonotype was detected only a few times. This chain joins TRBV5-1 and TRBJ2-4; 8 positions agree with TRBD1. The length of the CDR3 is 16 residues. J lost 0 bases, V lost 4 bases, and 6 bases had no gene match. Germline V gene data show CDR1 as SGHRS and CDR2 as YFSETQ. CDR3 amino acids: CASSTQGASAKNIQYF. The CDR3 DNA follows: TGCGCCAGCAGCACGCAGGGGGCGTCAGCCAAAAACATTCAGTACTTC.

The chain joins TRBV4-1 to TRBJ1-1; 7 bases are a match to TRBD1. V dropped 3 bases and J dropped 3; count of bases not matched to a gene: 4. Germline loops: CDR1 MGHRA, CDR2 YSYEKL. This CDR3 region has 14 residues. The CDR3: CASSQAGTDTEAFF. CDR3 nucleotide sequence: TGCGCCAGCAGCCAGGCAGGGACAGACACTGAAGCTTTCTTT.

The J gene is TRBJ2-1, the V gene TRBV10-2; TRBD1 aligns across 9 bases. Germline V lookup: CDR1 WSHSY, CDR2 SAAADI. The CDR3 has 14 residues. Germline trimming cut 3 bases from V and 8 bases from J; bases unmatched to any gene: 5. CDR3 DNA: TGCGCCAGCAGTGATGTTACAGGGGGCCATGAGCAGTTCTTC. This translates into CASSDVTGGHEQFF.

V usage is TRBV21-1 and J usage is TRBJ1-5; TRBD1, the D gene given by the table, was not confirmed from the DNA. TRBV21-1 is assigned pseudogene status. This CDR3 region has 15 residues. The CDR3 loop is CASSKSQTLGQPQHF. In DNA, the CDR3 is TGTGCCAGCAGCAAGAGTCAGACCCTGGGTCAGCCCCAGCATTTT.

The chain uses TRBV11-2 and TRBJ2-5; D not certain. CDR1 and CDR2 (germline): SGHAT, FQNNGV. The CDR3 spans 15 residues. V was clipped by 7 bases and J by 2 bases, with 17 bases between them. The CDR3 region has the DNA TGTGCCAGCACCCTAGGTTCGTTCGGACAAGAGACCCAGTACTTC. Amino acids: CASTLGSFGQETQYF.

The gene calls are TRBV6-5 and TRBJ1-5, with D possibly being TRBD1 (5 bases). Germline V gene data show CDR1 as MNHEY and CDR2 as SVGAGI. V lost 6 bases and J lost 2, with 11 bases in between. This CDR3 is built from 14 residues. In DNA form, the CDR3 reads TGTGCCAGCAGCTCAGGGAAGGGCAATCAGCCCCAGCATTTT. Its translation: CASSSGKGNQPQHF.

The gene calls are TRBV4-2 and TRBJ1-1, with D possibly matching TRBD1 (5 bases). Trimming shortened V by 0 bases and J by 4 bases, and 9 bases separated the two germline ends. The CDR3 runs 14 residues. Per germline, CDR1 LGHNA and CDR2 YNFKEQ. The CDR3 region has the DNA TGTGCCAGCAGCCAAGATATTGGGGGCACTGAAGCTTTCTTT. Protein: CASSQDIGGTEAFF.

The chain links TRBV6-5 to TRBJ1-1; D perhaps matches TRBD1 (5 bases). V shed 6 bases and J shed 4 bases, with 18 bases lying between them. In germline, CDR1 is MNHEY, CDR2 SVGAGI. The CDR3 totals 15 residues. CDR3 in amino acids: CASSLDGGEVTEAFF. The CDR3 DNA reads TGTGCCAGCAGCCTAGATGGGGGTGAGGTCACTGAAGCTTTCTTT.

The CDR3 reads CAWSLGTSDEQFF. CDR3 coding DNA: TGTGCCTGGAGTTTAGGCACTAGCGATGAGCAGTTCTTC. The gene calls are TRBV30 and TRBJ2-1; 7 bases map to TRBD2. V trimming: 2 bases; J trimming: 8 bases; junction bases outside the gene matches: 6. The CDR3 is 13 residues long. Germline CDR1 and CDR2: GTSNPN and SVGIG (reference sequence). The whole variable domain, filled in from reference TRBV30 and TRBJ2-1, reads SQTIHQWPATLVQPVGSPLSLECTVEGTSNPNLYWYRQAAGRGLQLLFYSVGIGQISSEVPQNLSASRPQDRQFILSSKKLLLSDSGFYLCAWSLGTSDEQFFGPGTRLTVL.

The chain couples TRBV5-4 to TRBJ1-1, with D perhaps matching TRBD1 (5 bases). There are 11 residues in the CDR3. CDR1 SGHNT and CDR2 YYREEE come from the germline V gene (reference sequence). The ends were cut back, 10 bases at V and 7 bases at J, with 14 bases in the middle. CDR3 in amino acids: CAWLGGNEAFF. The CDR3 DNA follows: TGTGCCTGGTTGGGGGGGAATGAAGCTTTCTTT.

J is TRBJ2-5 and V is TRBV7-9; tentatively, D is TRBD2 (7 bases). Germline lookup yields CDR1 SEHNR and CDR2 FQNEAQ (reference sequence). This CDR3 contains 14 residues. The V end lost 4 bases, the J end lost 5 bases, and 14 bases lay between the germline ends. The CDR3 bases are TGTGCCAGCAGCTCTCCCGGGGGGCAGGAGACCCAGTACTTC. This translates into CASSSPGGQETQYF.

V is TRBV4-1 and J is TRBJ2-2; 7 nucleotides line up with TRBD2. This CDR3 spans 17 amino acids. J was trimmed by 4 bases and V by 0 bases; bases with no gene match: 8. The germline gives CDR1 MGHRA, CDR2 YSYEKL. The CDR3 region is CASSQDMGGGATGELFF. CDR3 DNA: TGCGCCAGCAGCCAAGATATGGGGGGAGGGGCCACCGGGGAGCTGTTTTTT.

This clonotype has only a few counts. The V and J genes are TRBV6-5 and TRBJ2-2; D is perhaps TRBD1 or TRBD2 (5 bases each). Germline CDR1 and CDR2: MNHEY and SVGAGI. The CDR3 consists of 15 residues. V was cut by 0 bases and J by 6 bases, with 11 bases left in between. CDR3 DNA sequence: TGTGCCAGCAGTTACTCGATAGGGGAGCCCGGGGAGCTGTTTTTT. It is translated as CASSYSIGEPGELFF.

The gene calls are TRBV27 and TRBJ1-3; no definite D call. This CDR3 region has 15 residues. The V end lost 5 bases, the J end lost 1 base, and 12 bases lay between the germline ends. Germline V gene lookup returns CDR1 MNHEY and CDR2 SMNVEV (reference sequence). The DNA of the CDR3 is TGTGCCAGCAGTGACTCACACCTTTCTGGAAACACCATATATTTT. Translated, it gives CASSDSHLSGNTIYF.